The 25 T cell receptor beta chains below come from one sample, sequenced in a study of human T cells and chemical hapten exposure. It was unfractionated whole blood from which total RNA was extracted. TCRdb reanalysed the 5' RACE reads using MiXCR and keeps one entry per CDR3 protein. The table shows about 81,000 distinct CDR3 sequences, with 6% to 8.5% occurring only once. The receptors come from a male donor in good health.

The V and J genes are TRBV3-1 and TRBJ2-6; D possibly corresponds to TRBD1 (5 bases). Trimming took off 0 bases at V and 0 bases at J, with 6 bases between the two ends. The CDR3 loop spans 16 amino acids. Germline CDR1 LGHDT, CDR2 YNNKEL (reference sequence). This chain's CDR3 is CASSQDRVSGANVLTF. CDR3 bases: TGTGCCAGCAGCCAAGACAGGGTCTCTGGGGCCAACGTCCTGACTTTC.

V and J are TRBV12-3 or TRBV12-4 and TRBJ2-1; a weak D match, TRBD2 (6 bases). The CDR3 runs 17 residues. The V end lost 0 bases, the J end lost 9 bases, and 21 bases lay between the germline ends. CDR3 loop: CASSLASVGGYFGEQFF. The CDR3 region has the DNA TGTGCCAGCAGTTTAGCGTCAGTCGGAGGGTATTTTGGTGAGCAGTTCTTC.

The chain links TRBV20-1 to TRBJ1-1; D not certain. V shed 1 base and J shed 4 bases, with 13 bases lying between them. The CDR3 spans 14 residues. CDR1 is DFQATT and CDR2 is SNEGSKA in the germline V gene (reference sequence). The CDR3 nucleotides are TGCAGTGCTAGAGGGGAGGGCACGAGCACTGAAGCTTTCTTT. Translated: CSARGEGTSTEAFF.

This CDR3 reads CASSQDPYTQYF. The CDR3 coding sequence is TGTGCCAGCAGCCAAGATCCGTATACGCAGTATTTT. This chain uses TRBV14 with TRBJ2-3; D gene uncertain. The CDR3 totals 12 residues. The V and J ends lost 0 bases and 7 bases respectively, with 5 bases between them. Germline V CDR1 and CDR2: SGHDN, FVKESK.

On this clonotype itself: An end of the junction does not agree with germline; a read error may underlie this. The rearrangement links TRBV14 to TRBJ2-7; 7 bases line up with TRBD1. The CDR3 totals 14 residues. CDR1 and CDR2 from the germline V gene are SGHDN and FVKESK. The CDR3 region has the DNA TGTGCCAGCAGCCAACAGGGACAGCCCTACGAACAGTACTTC. Its translation: CASSQQGQPYEQYF.

This clonotype has ten or more counts. The CDR3 DNA reads as TGTGCCAGCAGCTCCCGAGGAACTAGCGGCAATCAAGAGACCCAGTACTTC. This translates into CASSSRGTSGNQETQYF. The chain is built from TRBV13 and TRBJ2-5; 8 bases line up with TRBD2. This CDR3 region has 17 residues. The ends lost 4 bases at V and 2 bases at J; junction bases unmatched: 12. Germline-derived CDR1 and CDR2 are PRHDT and FYEKMQ (reference sequence).

This clonotype was observed at least ten times. J is TRBJ2-3 and V is TRBV5-1; unclear D gene. Germline loops: CDR1 SGHRS, CDR2 YFSETQ. The CDR3 extends over 14 amino acids. Trimming pared 2 bases from V and 2 bases from J, leaving 9 bases between. The CDR3 protein is CASSLQTSTDTQYF. In nucleotides, the CDR3 is TGCGCCAGCAGCTTACAAACGTCCACAGATACGCAGTATTTT. Complete variable domain (other parts from reference TRBV5-1 and TRBJ2-3): KAGVTQTPRYLIKTRGQQVTLSCSPISGHRSVSWYQQTPGQGLQFLFEYFSETQRNKGNFPGRFSGRQFSNSRSEMNVSTLELGDSALYLCASSLQTSTDTQYFGPGTRLTVL.

This clonotype showed up many times. J is TRBJ2-3 and V is TRBV6-4, with 8 bases fitting TRBD2. This CDR3 contains 15 residues. Germline CDR1 is MRHNA and CDR2 is SNTAGT. V was clipped by 2 bases and J by 0 bases; unmatched bases: 1. CDR3 loop: CASSDVAGSTDTQYF. The CDR3 bases are TGTGCCAGCAGTGACGTAGCGGGAAGCACAGATACGCAGTATTTT.

This clonotype was seen only a few times. The gene calls are TRBV7-9 and TRBJ1-1; 8 positions agree with TRBD1. Trimming removed 3 bases from V and 6 bases from J; junction bases left unmatched: 12. Per germline, CDR1 SEHNR and CDR2 FQNEAQ (reference sequence). This CDR3 comprises 16 residues. The CDR3 DNA reads TGTGCCAGCAGCTTCCCAGGGGGCGCCAAGGATGCTGAAGCTTTCTTT. This translates into CASSFPGGAKDAEAFF.

Comments on this clonotype: A read error is likely, as this CDR3 ends without the conserved phenylalanine or tryptophan. The chain joins TRBV7-9 to TRBJ1-1; D not certain. V gave up 1 base and J gave up 3 bases, with 12 bases separating them. CDR3 size: 15 residues. The germline gives CDR1 SEHNR, CDR2 FQNEAQ (reference sequence). The CDR3 sequence is CASSLGRVRDTEAFS. The CDR3 coding sequence is TGTGCCAGCAGCTTAGGGAGGGTCAGAGACACTGAAGCTTTCTCT.

Ten or more counts support this clonotype. This chain joins TRBV7-9 and TRBJ2-1; D is perhaps TRBD1 (6 bases). Germline V gives CDR1 SEHNR, CDR2 FQNEAQ (reference sequence). The CDR3 loop spans 17 amino acids. V was trimmed by 3 bases and J by 12 bases, leaving 27 bases between them. Here the CDR3 reads CASSFWGQSQSNSMQFF. CDR3 sequence (DNA): TGTGCCAGCAGCTTTTGGGGGCAATCCCAATCTAATAGCATGCAGTTCTTC.

As regards this clonotype: This may come from a read error, since a much larger clone is one base off. The chain carries TRBV12-3 or TRBV12-4 and TRBJ2-3; D might be TRBD2 (5 bases). The CDR3 is 15 amino acids. CDR3 amino acids: CASSLAPGGTDTHYF. The CDR3 DNA reads TGTGCCAGCAGTTTAGCCCCAGGAGGCACAGATACGCATTATTTT.

This clonotype was observed many times. V is TRBV28 and J is TRBJ2-5; D not certain. Per germline, CDR1 MDHEN and CDR2 SYDVKM. This CDR3 comprises 13 residues. Trimming stripped 5 bases from V and 2 bases from J, with 9 bases between. CDR3 sequence reads: CASSPLDQETQYF. The CDR3 coding sequence is TGTGCCAGCAGTCCCTTAGATCAAGAGACCCAGTACTTC.

This clonotype was seen at least ten times. The chain couples TRBV19 to TRBJ1-1; 9 positions agree with TRBD1. CDR3 size: 16 residues. The V and J ends lost 3 bases and 4 bases, in that order; junction bases with no gene match: 9. Germline lookup yields CDR1 LNHDA and CDR2 SQIVND (reference sequence). The CDR3 DNA reads TGTGCCAGTAGTATCCCCACGGGACAGGGTATCACTGAAGCTTTCTTT. Translating gives CASSIPTGQGITEAFF.

Many counts were recorded for this clonotype. The chain uses TRBV7-9 and TRBJ1-5; D not resolved. The CDR3 covers 13 residues. V lost 5 bases and J lost 4, with 9 bases in between. Per germline, CDR1 SEHNR and CDR2 FQNEAQ (reference sequence). CDR3: CASSPDWNQPQHF. The DNA of the CDR3 is TGTGCCAGCAGCCCGGACTGGAATCAGCCCCAGCATTTT.

Many counts were recorded for this clonotype. The rearrangement uses TRBV12-3 or TRBV12-4 and TRBJ2-7, with 9 positions matching TRBD1. The CDR3 is made up of 13 amino acids. Trimming removed 6 bases from V and 5 bases from J; junction bases left unmatched: 5. CDR3 DNA: TGTGCCAGCAGCTTCCGGGACAGGGACGAGCAGTACTTC. It yields the protein CASSFRDRDEQYF.

A few counts support this clonotype. The rearrangement links TRBV3-1 to TRBJ2-1, with 9 bases that match TRBD2. V was clipped by 5 bases and J by 9 bases; unmatched bases: 5. Germline CDR1 and CDR2: LGHDT and YNNKEL (reference sequence). CDR3 length equals 13 residues. The DNA for the CDR3 is TGTGCCAGCAGCTTGGGACTAGCCCGTGAGCAGTTCTTC. Residues: CASSLGLAREQFF.

In this sample, this clonotype turned up many times. V is TRBV29-1 and J is TRBJ1-2; 10 nucleotides agree with TRBD1. Trimming removed 6 bases from V and 2 bases from J; junction bases left unmatched: 6. CDR1 is SQVTM, CDR2 ANQGSEA, per germline. The CDR3 runs to 14 residues. CDR3 nucleotide sequence: TGCAGCGTGGCCCGACAGGGGGCCAACTATGGCTACACCTTC. Encoded protein: CSVARQGANYGYTF.

As regards this clonotype: Possible read error: a much larger clone is one base away. The chain recombines TRBV6-1 with TRBJ2-7; 9 nucleotides align to TRBD2. The CDR3 loop spans 13 amino acids. Per the germline V gene, CDR1 is MNHNS and CDR2 is SASEGT. The CDR3 sequence is CVSKAGGPYEQYF. DNA of the CDR3: TGTGTCAGCAAGGCGGGGGGGCCTTACGAGCAGTACTTC.

This clonotype has only a few counts. The chain has TRBV10-2 and TRBJ1-5, with D unresolved. The CDR3 loop spans 14 amino acids. V lost 5 bases to trimming and J lost 0 bases, with 8 bases between them. The germline gives CDR1 WSHSY, CDR2 SAAADI. CDR3 in amino acids: CASSTAYSNQPQHF. In DNA form, the CDR3 reads TGCGCCAGCAGTACAGCTTATAGCAATCAGCCCCAGCATTTT.

This clonotype has only a few counts. The CDR3 region has the DNA TGCAGTGCCCCACGGGACAGCCACAATGAGCAGTTCTTC. Translating it yields CSAPRDSHNEQFF. The chain joins TRBV20-1 to TRBJ2-1; TRBD1 matches at 7 bases. Unmatched junction bases numbered 7, after V lost 6 bases and J lost 5 bases. The germline CDR1 and CDR2 sequences are DFQATT and SNEGSKA (reference sequence). The CDR3 sequence is 13 residues long.

This clonotype was counted a few times. The V call is TRBV6-5, the J call TRBJ2-4; 7 nucleotides agree with TRBD1. The CDR3 totals 15 residues. Germline loops: CDR1 MNHEY, CDR2 SVGAGI. The V and J ends lost 4 bases and 2 bases, in that order; junction bases with no gene match: 5. Here the CDR3 reads CASSLGGASKNIQYF. The CDR3 DNA reads TGTGCCAGCAGTTTAGGGGGCGCGTCCAAAAACATTCAGTACTTC.

This clonotype came up many times. The chain links TRBV20-1 to TRBJ1-1; D not resolved. Germline-derived CDR1 and CDR2 are DFQATT and SNEGSKA (reference sequence). CDR3 length: 14 amino acids. Trimming left V 1 base short and J 6 bases short, with 15 bases between. For the CDR3, the DNA is TGCAGTGCTAGAGTTTCTCTTTCGGCGGCTGAAGCTTTCTTT. Translation gives CSARVSLSAAEAFF.

The rearrangement links TRBV29-1 to TRBJ1-1; D not resolved. Trimming pared 4 bases from V and 0 bases from J, leaving 12 bases between. Germline V gene sequence: CDR1 SQVTM, CDR2 ANQGSEA. The CDR3 contains 14 residues. CDR3 bases: TGCAGCGTTGTGGACCACCGTATGAACACTGAAGCTTTCTTT. Translation: CSVVDHRMNTEAFF.

This rearrangement joins TRBV27 to TRBJ2-3; D unresolved. V shed 1 base and J shed 3 bases, with 8 bases lying between them. Germline CDR1 is MNHEY and CDR2 is SMNVEV (reference sequence). CDR3 length: 14 amino acids. This CDR3 is CASSLWTATDTQYF. CDR3 DNA sequence: TGTGCCAGCAGTTTATGGACGGCAACAGATACGCAGTATTTT.